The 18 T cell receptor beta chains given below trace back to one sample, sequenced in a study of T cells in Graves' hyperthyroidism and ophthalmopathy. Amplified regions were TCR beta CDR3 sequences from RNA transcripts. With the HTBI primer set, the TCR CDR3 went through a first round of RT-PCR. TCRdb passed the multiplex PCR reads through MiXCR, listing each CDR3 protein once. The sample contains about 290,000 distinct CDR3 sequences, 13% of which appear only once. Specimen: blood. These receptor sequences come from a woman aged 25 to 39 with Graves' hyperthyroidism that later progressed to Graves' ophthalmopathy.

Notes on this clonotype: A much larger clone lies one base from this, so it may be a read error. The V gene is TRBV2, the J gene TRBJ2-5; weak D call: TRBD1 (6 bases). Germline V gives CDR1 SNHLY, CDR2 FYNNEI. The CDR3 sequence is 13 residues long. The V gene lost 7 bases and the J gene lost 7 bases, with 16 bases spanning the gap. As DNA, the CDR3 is TGTGCCAGCATCCCAGGGGTTCGAGGGACCCAGTACTTC. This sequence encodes CASIPGVRGTQYF.

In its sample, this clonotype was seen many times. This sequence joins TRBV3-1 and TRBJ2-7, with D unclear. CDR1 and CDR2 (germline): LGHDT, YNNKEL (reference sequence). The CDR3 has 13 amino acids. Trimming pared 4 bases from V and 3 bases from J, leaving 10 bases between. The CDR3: CASSPLGFYEQYF. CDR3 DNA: TGTGCCAGCAGCCCGCTCGGATTCTACGAGCAGTACTTC.

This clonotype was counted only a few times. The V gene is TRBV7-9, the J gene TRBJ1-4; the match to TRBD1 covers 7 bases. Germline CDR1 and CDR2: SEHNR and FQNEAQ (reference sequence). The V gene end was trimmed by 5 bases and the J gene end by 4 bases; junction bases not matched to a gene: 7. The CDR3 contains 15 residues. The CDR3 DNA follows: TGTGCCAGCAGCCCCCGGACAGGATTTAATGAAAAACTGTTTTTT. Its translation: CASSPRTGFNEKLFF.

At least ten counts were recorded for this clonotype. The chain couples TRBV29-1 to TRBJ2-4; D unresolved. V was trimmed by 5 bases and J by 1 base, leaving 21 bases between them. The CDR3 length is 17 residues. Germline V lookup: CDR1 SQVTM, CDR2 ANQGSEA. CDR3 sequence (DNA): TGCAGCGTTTGGTCCCCGGGCGGCGCATTGGCCAAAAACATTCAGTACTTC. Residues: CSVWSPGGALAKNIQYF.

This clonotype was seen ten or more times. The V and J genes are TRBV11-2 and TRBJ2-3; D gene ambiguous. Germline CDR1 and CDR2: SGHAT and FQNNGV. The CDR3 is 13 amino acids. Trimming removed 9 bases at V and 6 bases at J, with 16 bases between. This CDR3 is CASLMWAADTQYF. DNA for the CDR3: TGTGCCAGTTTGATGTGGGCCGCGGATACGCAGTATTTT.

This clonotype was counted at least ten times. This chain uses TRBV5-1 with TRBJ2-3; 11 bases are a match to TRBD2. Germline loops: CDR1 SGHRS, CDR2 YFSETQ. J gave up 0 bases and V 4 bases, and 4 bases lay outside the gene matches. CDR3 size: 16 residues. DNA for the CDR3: TGCGCCAGCAGCGGGGGGACTAGCGGTAGCACAGATACGCAGTATTTT. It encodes CASSGGTSGSTDTQYF.

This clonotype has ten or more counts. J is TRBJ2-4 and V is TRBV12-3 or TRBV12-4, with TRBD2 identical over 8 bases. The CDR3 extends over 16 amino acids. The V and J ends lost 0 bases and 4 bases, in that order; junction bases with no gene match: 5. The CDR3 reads CASSLATGGEKNIQYF. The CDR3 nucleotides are TGTGCCAGCAGTTTAGCTACGGGAGGGGAAAAAAACATTCAGTACTTC.

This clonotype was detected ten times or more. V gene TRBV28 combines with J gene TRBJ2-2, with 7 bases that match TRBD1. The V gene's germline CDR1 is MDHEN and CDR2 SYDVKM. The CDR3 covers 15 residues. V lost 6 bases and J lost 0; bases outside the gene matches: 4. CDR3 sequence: CASSWGQTNTGELFF. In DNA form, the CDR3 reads TGTGCCAGCAGCTGGGGACAGACGAACACCGGGGAGCTGTTTTTT.

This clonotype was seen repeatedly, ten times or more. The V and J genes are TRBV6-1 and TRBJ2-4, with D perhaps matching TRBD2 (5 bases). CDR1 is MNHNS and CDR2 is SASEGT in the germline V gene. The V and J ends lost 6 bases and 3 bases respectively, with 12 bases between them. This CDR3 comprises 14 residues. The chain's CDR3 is CASSLSEGKNIQYF. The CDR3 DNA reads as TGTGCCAGCAGCCTTAGCGAGGGCAAAAACATTCAGTACTTC.

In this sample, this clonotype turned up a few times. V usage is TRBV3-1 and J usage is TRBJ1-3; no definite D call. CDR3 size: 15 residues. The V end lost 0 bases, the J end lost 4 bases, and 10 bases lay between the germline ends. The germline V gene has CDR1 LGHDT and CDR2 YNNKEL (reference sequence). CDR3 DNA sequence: TGTGCCAGCAGCCAAGATAGCGCCTCCGGAAACACCATATATTTT. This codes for CASSQDSASGNTIYF.

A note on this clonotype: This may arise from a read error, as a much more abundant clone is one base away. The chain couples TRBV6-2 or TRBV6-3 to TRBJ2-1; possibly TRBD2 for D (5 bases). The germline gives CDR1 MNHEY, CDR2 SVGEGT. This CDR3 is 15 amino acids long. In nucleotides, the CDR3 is TGTGCCAGCAGGATCAGCGGCAGCTCCTACAGTGAGCAGTTCTTC. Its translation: CASRISGSSYSEQFF.

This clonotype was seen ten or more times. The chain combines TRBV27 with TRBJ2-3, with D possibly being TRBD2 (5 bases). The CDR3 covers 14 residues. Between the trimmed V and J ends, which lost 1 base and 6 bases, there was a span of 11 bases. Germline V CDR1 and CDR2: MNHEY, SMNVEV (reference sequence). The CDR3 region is CASSLYGAADTQYF. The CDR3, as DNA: TGTGCCAGCAGTTTATATGGAGCGGCCGATACGCAGTATTTT.

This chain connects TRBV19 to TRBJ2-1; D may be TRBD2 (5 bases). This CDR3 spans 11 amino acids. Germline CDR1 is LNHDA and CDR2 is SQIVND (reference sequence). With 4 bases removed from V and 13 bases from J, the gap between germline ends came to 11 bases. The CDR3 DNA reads TGTGCCAGTAGTAGCGGGCCGAATCAGTTCTTC. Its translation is CASSSGPNQFF.

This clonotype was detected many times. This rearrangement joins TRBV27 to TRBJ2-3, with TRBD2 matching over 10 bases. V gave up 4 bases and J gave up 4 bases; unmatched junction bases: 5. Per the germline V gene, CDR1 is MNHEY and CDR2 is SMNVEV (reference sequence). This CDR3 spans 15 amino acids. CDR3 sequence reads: CASSSLAGVADTQYF. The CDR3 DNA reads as TGTGCCAGCAGTTCTCTAGCGGGGGTGGCAGATACGCAGTATTTT.

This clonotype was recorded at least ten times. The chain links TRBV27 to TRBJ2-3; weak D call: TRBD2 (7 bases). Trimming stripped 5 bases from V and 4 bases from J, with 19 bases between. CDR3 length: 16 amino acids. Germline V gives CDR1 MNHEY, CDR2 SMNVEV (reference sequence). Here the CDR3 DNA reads TGTGCCAGCAGTCCCACCGGGGGGCAAGCGGCAGATACGCAGTATTTT. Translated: CASSPTGGQAADTQYF.

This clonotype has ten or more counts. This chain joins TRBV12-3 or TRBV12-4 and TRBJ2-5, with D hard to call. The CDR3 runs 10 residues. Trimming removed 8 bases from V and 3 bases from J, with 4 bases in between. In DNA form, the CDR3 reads TGTGCCAGCGGGGAAGAGACCCAGTACTTC. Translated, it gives CASGEETQYF.

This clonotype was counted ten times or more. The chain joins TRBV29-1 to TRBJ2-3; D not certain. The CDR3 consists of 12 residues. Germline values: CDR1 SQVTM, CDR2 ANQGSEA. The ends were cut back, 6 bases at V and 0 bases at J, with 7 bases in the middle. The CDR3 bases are TGCAGCGTAGCTCAGAGCACAGATACGCAGTATTTT. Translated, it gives CSVAQSTDTQYF.

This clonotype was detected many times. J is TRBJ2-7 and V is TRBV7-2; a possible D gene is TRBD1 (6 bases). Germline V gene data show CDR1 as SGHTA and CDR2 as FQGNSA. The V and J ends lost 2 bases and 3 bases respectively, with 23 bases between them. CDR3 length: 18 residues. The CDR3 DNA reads TGTGCCAGCAGCTTACGCTCGGAATTAGCAGGGGCTAACTACGAGCAGTACTTC. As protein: CASSLRSELAGANYEQYF.